The clone carrying this T cell receptor beta chain was counted a few times. Each of the donors was a healthy adult who was HIV-negative and had not had a recent acute infection or vaccination. The data derive from a study of shared clonotypes between healthy human individuals. Using immunoSEQ multiplex PCR, the repertoire was profiled, and TCRdb retains in-frame clones only, with some absent. The sample lists fewer than 400,000 clones, around 74% occurring once. The sample taken for sequencing was memory CD4+ T cells sorted from blood. Subset here: CD45RA-negative fraction. This sequence was found in a man aged 25-45 years in good health.

Here the CDR3 reads CASSLSGYGNTIYF. The DNA of the CDR3 is TGTGCCAGCAGTTTGTCGGGGTACGGAAACACCATATATTTT. This chain links TRBV28 with TRBJ1-3; no reliable D call. Trimming cost V 3 bases and J 4 bases, with 10 bases left between them. This CDR3 contains 14 residues. In germline, CDR1 is MDHEN, CDR2 SYDVKM.